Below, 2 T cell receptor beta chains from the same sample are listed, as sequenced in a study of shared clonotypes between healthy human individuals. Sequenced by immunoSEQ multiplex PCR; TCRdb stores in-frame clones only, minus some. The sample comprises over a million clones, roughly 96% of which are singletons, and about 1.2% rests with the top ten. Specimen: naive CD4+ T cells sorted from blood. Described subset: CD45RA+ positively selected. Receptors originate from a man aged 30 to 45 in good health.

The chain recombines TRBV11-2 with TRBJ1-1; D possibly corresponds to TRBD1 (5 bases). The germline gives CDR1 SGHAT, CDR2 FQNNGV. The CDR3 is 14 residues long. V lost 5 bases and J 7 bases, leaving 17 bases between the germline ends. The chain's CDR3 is CASSHGRQRLEAFF. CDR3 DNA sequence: TGTGCCAGCAGCCATGGCCGACAGAGACTTGAAGCTTTCTTT.

The CDR3 sequence is CASSPRPPNVAGSNYGYTF. The CDR3 DNA reads as TGTGCCAGCTCACCACGACCCCCAAACGTGGCAGGGTCTAACTATGGCTACACCTTC. V usage is TRBV18 and J usage is TRBJ1-2; D possibly corresponds to TRBD1 (5 bases). Germline values: CDR1 KGHSH, CDR2 LQKENI. The V gene lost 1 base and the J gene lost 0 bases, with 21 bases spanning the gap. This CDR3 contains 19 residues.